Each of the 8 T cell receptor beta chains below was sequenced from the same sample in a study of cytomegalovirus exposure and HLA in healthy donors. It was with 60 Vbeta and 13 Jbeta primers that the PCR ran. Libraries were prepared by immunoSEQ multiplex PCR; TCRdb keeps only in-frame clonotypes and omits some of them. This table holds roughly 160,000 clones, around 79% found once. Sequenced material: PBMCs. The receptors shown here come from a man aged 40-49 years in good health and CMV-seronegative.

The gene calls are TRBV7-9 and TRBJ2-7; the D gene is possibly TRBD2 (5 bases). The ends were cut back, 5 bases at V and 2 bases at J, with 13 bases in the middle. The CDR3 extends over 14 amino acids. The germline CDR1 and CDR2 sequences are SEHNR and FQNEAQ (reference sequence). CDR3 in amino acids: CASSPGLEAYEQYF. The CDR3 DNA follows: TGTGCCAGCAGCCCGGGCCTGGAGGCCTACGAGCAGTACTTC.

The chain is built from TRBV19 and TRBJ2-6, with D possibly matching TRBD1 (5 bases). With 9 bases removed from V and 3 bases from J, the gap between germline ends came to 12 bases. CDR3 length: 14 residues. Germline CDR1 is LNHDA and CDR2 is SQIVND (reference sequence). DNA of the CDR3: TGTGCCAGCAGGGATCTGGGTGGGGCCAACGTCCTGACTTTC. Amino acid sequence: CASRDLGGANVLTF.

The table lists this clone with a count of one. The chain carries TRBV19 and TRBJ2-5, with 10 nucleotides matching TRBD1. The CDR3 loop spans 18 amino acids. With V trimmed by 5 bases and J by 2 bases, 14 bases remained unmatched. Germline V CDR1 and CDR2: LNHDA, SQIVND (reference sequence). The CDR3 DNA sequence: TGTGCCAGTAGTCCAGAAACGGGACAGGGGAAGGTTCAAGAGACCCAGTACTTC. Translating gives CASSPETGQGKVQETQYF.

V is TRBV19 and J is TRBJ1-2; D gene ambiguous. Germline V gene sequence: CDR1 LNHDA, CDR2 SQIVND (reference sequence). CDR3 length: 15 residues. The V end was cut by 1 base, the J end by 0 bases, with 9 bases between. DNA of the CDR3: TGTGCCAGTAGTATAGGTGGCAAGACTAACTATGGCTACACCTTC. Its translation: CASSIGGKTNYGYTF.

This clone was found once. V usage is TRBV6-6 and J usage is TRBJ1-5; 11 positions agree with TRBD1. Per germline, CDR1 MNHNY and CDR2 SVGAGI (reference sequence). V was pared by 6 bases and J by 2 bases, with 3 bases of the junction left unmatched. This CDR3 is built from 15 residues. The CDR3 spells CASRGGQGGNQPQHF. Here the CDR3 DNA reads TGTGCCAGCAGGGGGGGACAGGGGGGCAATCAGCCCCAGCATTTT.

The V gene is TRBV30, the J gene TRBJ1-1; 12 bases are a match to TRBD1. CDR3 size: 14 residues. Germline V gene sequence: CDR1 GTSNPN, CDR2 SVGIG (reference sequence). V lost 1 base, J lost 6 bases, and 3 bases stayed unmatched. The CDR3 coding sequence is TGTGCCTGGAGTGGGGGACAGGGGGCTTCTGAAGCTTTCTTT. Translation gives CAWSGGQGASEAFF.

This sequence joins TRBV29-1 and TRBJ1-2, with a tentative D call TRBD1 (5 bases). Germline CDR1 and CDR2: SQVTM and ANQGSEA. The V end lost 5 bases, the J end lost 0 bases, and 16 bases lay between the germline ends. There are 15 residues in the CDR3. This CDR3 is CSVLDRASPNYGYTF. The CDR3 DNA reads TGCAGCGTTCTCGACAGAGCTTCTCCTAACTATGGCTACACCTTC.

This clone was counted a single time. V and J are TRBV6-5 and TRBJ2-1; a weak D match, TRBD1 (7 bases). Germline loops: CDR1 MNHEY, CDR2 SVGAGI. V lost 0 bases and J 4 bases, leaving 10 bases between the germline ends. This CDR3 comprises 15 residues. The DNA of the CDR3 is TGTGCCAGCAGTTACTCTGCAGGGGGGTACAATGAGCAGTTCTTC. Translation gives CASSYSAGGYNEQFF.